These 25 T cell receptor beta chains were sequenced from one sample in a study of beta chain features in type 1 diabetes. Expressed TCRB transcripts were sequenced, since all the RNA that had been isolated was reverse transcribed. The table came from immunoSEQ multiplex PCR; TCRdb's copy has only in-frame clones and leaves some out. Here the sample spans roughly 150,000 clones, 50% to 70% being singletons. Study-level points and caveats: All four CD4+ subsets of Type 1 diabetes patients contained TCRB CDR3s that were moderately but significantly shorter.

Their target antigens are unknown. Sequenced sample: naive CD4+ T cells from blood. These TCRs come from a man aged 25-40 years with type 1 diabetes.

The rearrangement links TRBV11-2 to TRBJ2-5; D is unresolved. Trimming stripped 5 bases from V and 2 bases from J, with 6 bases between. This CDR3 is 12 amino acids long. Germline CDR1 and CDR2: SGHAT and FQNNGV. DNA for the CDR3: TGTGCCAGCAGCCCGGAACAAGAGACCCAGTACTTC. This translates into CASSPEQETQYF.

The gene calls are TRBV7-2 and TRBJ2-3; 8 nucleotides match TRBD1. Germline-derived CDR1 and CDR2 are SGHTA and FQGNSA. V was clipped by 7 bases and J by 4 bases; unmatched bases: 7. The CDR3 has 14 residues. CDR3 coding DNA: TGTGCCAGCACCACAGGACAGGGCGCAGATACGCAGTATTTT. Protein sequence: CASTTGQGADTQYF.

This clone showed up just a few times. The J gene is TRBJ2-7, the V gene TRBV27; a possible D gene is TRBD2 (6 bases). Trimming stripped 5 bases from V and 6 bases from J, with 14 bases between. Germline-derived CDR1 and CDR2 are MNHEY and SMNVEV (reference sequence). The CDR3 consists of 13 residues. CDR3 coding DNA: TGTGCCAGCAGTACGGCCGGGGGTGCCGAGCAGTACTTC. It codes for CASSTAGGAEQYF.

The V and J genes are TRBV28 and TRBJ2-3; D is uncertain. Looked up from germline, CDR1 is MDHEN and CDR2 is SYDVKM. The CDR3 contains 13 residues. V was shortened by 5 bases and J by 0 bases, with 6 bases between the two germline ends. This chain's CDR3 is CASSPSSTDTQYF. The CDR3, as DNA: TGTGCCAGCAGTCCGTCTAGCACAGATACGCAGTATTTT.

CDR3 bases: TGTGCCAGCAGCGTAGAGGGACGGGGCAGGAGCACCGGGGAGCTGTTTTTT. Its translation: CASSVEGRGRSTGELFF. The chain uses TRBV9 and TRBJ2-2, with D tentatively TRBD1 or TRBD2 (5 bases each). The V end lost 0 bases, the J end lost 4 bases, and 16 bases lay between the germline ends. The CDR3 contains 17 residues. CDR1 and CDR2 (germline): SGDLS, YYNGEE.

This sequence joins TRBV30 and TRBJ2-1; no definite D call. Trimming took off 6 bases at V and 4 bases at J, with 10 bases between the two ends. From germline, CDR1 is GTSNPN and CDR2 SVGIG (reference sequence). The CDR3 has 12 amino acids. Here the CDR3 reads CACTGQYNEQFF. DNA of the CDR3: TGTGCCTGCACGGGCCAGTACAATGAGCAGTTCTTC.

The gene calls are TRBV4-3 and TRBJ1-4, with TRBD1 as a possible D gene (5 bases). Between the trimmed V and J ends, which lost 2 bases and 8 bases, there was a span of 9 bases. CDR1 LGHNA and CDR2 YSLEER come from the germline V gene. This CDR3 has 13 residues. The CDR3 DNA follows: TGCGCCAGCAGCCAAATGGGGGACGAAAAACTGTTTTTT. Translating gives CASSQMGDEKLFF.

The chain joins TRBV6-5 to TRBJ2-5; a possible D gene is TRBD1 (6 bases). The CDR3 covers 14 residues. Germline assignment: CDR1 MNHEY and CDR2 SVGAGI. V was cut by 0 bases and J by 5 bases, with 10 bases left in between. CDR3 region: CASSYSTGWETQYF. CDR3 in DNA: TGTGCCAGCAGTTACTCCACAGGGTGGGAGACCCAGTACTTC.

This clone was observed once. This chain connects TRBV7-2 to TRBJ2-5; D call uncertain. There are 10 residues in the CDR3. Deletions cut 6 bases from V and 5 bases from J, with 4 bases between. Per the germline V gene, CDR1 is SGHTA and CDR2 is FQGNSA. The CDR3 reads CASRGETQYF. CDR3 DNA sequence: TGTGCCAGCAGGGGGGAGACCCAGTACTTC.

This sequence joins TRBV9 and TRBJ2-3; D gene ambiguous. V dropped 3 bases and J dropped 3 bases, with 11 bases sitting between them. CDR1 is SGDLS and CDR2 is YYNGEE in the germline V gene. This CDR3 is 14 amino acids long. The DNA for the CDR3 is TGTGCCAGCAGCGATGCGTTAGGGACAGATACGCAGTATTTT. This sequence encodes CASSDALGTDTQYF.

This clone was counted a few times. The V gene is TRBV7-2, the J gene TRBJ2-1, with TRBD1 as a possible D gene (6 bases). The germline V gene encodes CDR1 SGHTA and CDR2 FQGNSA. This CDR3 comprises 16 residues. V was clipped by 3 bases and J by 4 bases, with 16 bases between them. This CDR3 is CASSFAAGTQYNEQFF. The CDR3 DNA is TGTGCCAGCAGCTTCGCCGCCGGGACACAATACAATGAGCAGTTCTTC.

This sequence joins TRBV29-1 and TRBJ2-7, with 8 bases fitting TRBD1. The CDR3 loop spans 13 amino acids. J gave up 6 bases and V 4 bases, and 8 bases lay outside the gene matches. From germline, CDR1 is SQVTM and CDR2 ANQGSEA. In DNA, the CDR3 is TGCAGCGTTGTTAGCCAGGGGGCTCGCGAGCAGTACTTC. Translation: CSVVSQGAREQYF.

This chain joins TRBV25-1 and TRBJ1-2; the D is unclear. Trimming removed 4 bases from V and 1 base from J, with 7 bases in between. The germline V gene has CDR1 MGHDK and CDR2 SYGVNS. There are 13 residues in the CDR3. Written as DNA, the CDR3 is TGTGCCAGCAGTGCGAACCTTAACTATGGCTACACCTTC. This encodes CASSANLNYGYTF.

The chain joins TRBV25-1 to TRBJ2-5; D ambiguous. The CDR3 runs 11 residues. V lost 3 bases and J lost 3, with 2 bases in between. Germline V lookup: CDR1 MGHDK, CDR2 SYGVNS. The CDR3 nucleotides read TGTGCCAGCAGTGAGGAAGAGACCCAGTACTTC. It is translated as CASSEEETQYF.

This clone has only one observation. V and J are TRBV7-2 and TRBJ2-7; D perhaps matches TRBD1 (6 bases). The CDR3 length is 13 residues. Germline CDR1 reads SGHTA; CDR2 reads FQGNSA. Trimming took off 6 bases at V and 6 bases at J, with 15 bases between the two ends. Here the CDR3 reads CASSRQAEIEQYF. In nucleotides, the CDR3 is TGTGCCAGCAGTCGACAGGCCGAGATCGAGCAGTACTTC.

The V gene is TRBV28, the J gene TRBJ2-1; TRBD2 agrees at 7 bases. The CDR3 has 13 residues. J lost 2 bases, V lost 7 bases, and 2 bases had no gene match. The germline gives CDR1 MDHEN, CDR2 SYDVKM. In DNA form, the CDR3 reads TGTGCCAGCACTAGCGGTACCTACAATGAGCAGTTCTTC. Translation gives CASTSGTYNEQFF.

This clone was detected a few times. The V gene is TRBV6-5, the J gene TRBJ2-1, with D tentatively TRBD1 or TRBD2 (5 bases each). Trimming cost V 2 bases and J 7 bases, with 18 bases left between them. Germline V gene lookup returns CDR1 MNHEY and CDR2 SVGAGI. The CDR3 totals 16 residues. This CDR3 reads CASSYHGTSVWNEQFF. The DNA of the CDR3 is TGTGCCAGCAGTTACCACGGGACGTCGGTATGGAATGAGCAGTTCTTC.

This chain joins TRBV7-2 and TRBJ1-2; D ambiguous. Germline values: CDR1 SGHTA, CDR2 FQGNSA. The V gene lost 3 bases and the J gene lost 0 bases, with 5 bases spanning the gap. This CDR3 has 13 residues. In DNA form, the CDR3 reads TGTGCCAGCAGCTTCCTGACTAACTATGGCTACACCTTC. Protein: CASSFLTNYGYTF.

This clone was found once. V is TRBV10-3 and J is TRBJ1-1; D is perhaps TRBD1 (5 bases). Germline CDR1 ENHRY, CDR2 SYGVKD. Trimming pared 6 bases from V and 1 base from J, leaving 12 bases between. This CDR3 has 14 residues. This chain's CDR3 is CAIRGTTTNTEAFF. CDR3 DNA: TGTGCCATCAGAGGGACGACGACGAACACTGAAGCTTTCTTT.

This chain joins TRBV29-1 and TRBJ1-2, with D hard to call. CDR1 is SQVTM and CDR2 is ANQGSEA in the germline V gene. V lost 4 bases to trimming and J lost 0 bases, with 6 bases between them. This CDR3 has 12 residues. As DNA, the CDR3 is TGCAGCGTTGTTTTACCTAACTATGGCTACACCTTC. Residues: CSVVLPNYGYTF. The whole variable domain, filled in from reference TRBV29-1 and TRBJ1-2, reads SAVISQKPSRDICQRGTSLTIQCQVDSQVTMMFWYRQQPGQSLTLIATANQGSEATYESGFVIDKFPISRPNLTFSTLTVSNMSPEDSSIYLCSVVLPNYGYTFGSGTRLTVV.

This clone has more than one count but fewer than ten. CDR3 sequence reads: CASSQEARHGGTDTQYF. The CDR3 DNA sequence: TGCGCCAGCAGCCAAGAAGCTAGGCACGGGGGAACAGATACGCAGTATTTT. V and J are TRBV4-3 and TRBJ2-3, with D possibly TRBD2 on 6 matching bases. This CDR3 contains 17 residues. V lost 0 bases, J lost 3 bases, and 16 bases lay in between. Germline values: CDR1 LGHNA, CDR2 YSLEER.

This chain joins TRBV25-1 and TRBJ2-4; D remains unclear. Trimming took 4 bases from V and 7 from J, leaving 8 bases between them. The CDR3 length is 12 residues. The germline CDR1 and CDR2 sequences are MGHDK and SYGVNS. The DNA for the CDR3 is TGTGCCAGCAGTGTTGAAGCGAACATTCAGTACTTC. It codes for CASSVEANIQYF.

This chain uses TRBV7-2 with TRBJ2-7; the match to TRBD1 covers 8 bases. V shed 5 bases, J shed 3 bases, and the junction held 9 bases outside the gene matches. There are 15 residues in the CDR3. CDR1 SGHTA and CDR2 FQGNSA come from the germline V gene. The DNA for the CDR3 is TGTGCCAGCAGCCTCCGGACAGGGTGGGACTACGAGCAGTACTTC. Encoded protein: CASSLRTGWDYEQYF.

There are a few counts of this clone. Other nucleotide sequences from this sample produce the same CDR3. This CDR3 reads CAWSVRFGTEAFF. The CDR3, as DNA: TGTGCCTGGAGTGTACGTTTTGGCACTGAAGCTTTCTTT. J is TRBJ1-1 and V is TRBV30; D not certain. V was trimmed by 0 bases and J by 4 bases, leaving 9 bases between them. The CDR3 sequence is 13 residues long. The germline gives CDR1 GTSNPN, CDR2 SVGIG (reference sequence).

The chain couples TRBV25-1 to TRBJ2-5; tentative D call: TRBD1 (6 bases). CDR1 and CDR2 (germline): MGHDK, SYGVNS. The CDR3 spans 16 residues. V was trimmed by 5 bases and J by 11 bases, leaving 27 bases between them. The CDR3 region is CASSIPPPGHSVAQYF. The CDR3 DNA is TGTGCCAGCAGTATTCCCCCGCCGGGACACTCGGTAGCGCAGTACTTC.